This TCR beta chain originates from a study of radiotherapy plus CTLA-4 blockade in lung cancer. Sequencing was performed with immunoSEQ multiplex PCR; in TCRdb, only in-frame clones are kept and a portion is missing. Among tens of thousands of clones listed, approximately 80% were seen once. This TCR was recovered from a human donor with non-small cell lung cancer who had a complete response to radiotherapy plus ipilimumab. The sample here was peripheral blood, taken from a patient treated with radiotherapy plus ipilimumab.

DNA of the CDR3: TGCGCCAGCAGCAAAGCGGGAGCGGGGAGGTACGAGCAGTACTTC. Amino acids: CASSKAGAGRYEQYF. The J gene is TRBJ2-7, the V gene TRBV4-1; 8 bases agree with TRBD2. Looked up from germline, CDR1 is MGHRA and CDR2 is YSYEKL. This CDR3 has 15 residues. J gave up 4 bases and V 5 bases, and 10 bases lay outside the gene matches.